This TCR beta chain is from a study of blood T cell repertoires in COVID-19. Points on this clone: At one of its ends the junction is not consistent with the germline gene, which may arise from a read error.

Data came from immunoSEQ multiplex PCR; TCRdb stores just in-frame clones and leaves some out. The sample has approximately 170,000 clones, 70% to 90% seen once. Germline loops: CDR1 SNHLY, CDR2 FYNNEI. The CDR3 has 15 amino acids. Sequenced sample: PBMCs or T cells enriched from blood (not recorded which). This clonotype originated in a woman aged 50 to 60 who had recovered from COVID-19. The chain carries TRBV2 and TRBJ2-2, with 9 bases matching TRBD1. CDR3 region: CAFKAGTGNPGELFF. CDR3 sequence (DNA): TGTGCCTTCAAAGCAGGGACAGGGAACCCCGGGGAGCTGTTTTTT.